Below, one TCR beta chain is given with its context. The data derive from a study of blood T cell repertoires in COVID-19. On the study more broadly: COVID-19 samples from acute and convalescent phases originated in the United States, Italy and Spain.

TCRdb keeps only in-frame clones here, not all; method: immunoSEQ multiplex PCR. The sample records approximately 70,000 clones, around nine tenths being singletons. Trimming removed 4 bases from V and 6 bases from J; junction bases left unmatched: 7. CDR1 SGHRS and CDR2 YFSETQ come from the germline V gene. The CDR3 loop spans 13 amino acids. The V gene is TRBV5-1, the J gene TRBJ2-7; 7 positions agree with TRBD2. The TCR was taken from a human donor in a cohort sampled during active COVID-19. The specimen sequenced was peripheral blood. CDR3 region: CASSLGGLIEQYF. The CDR3 bases are TGCGCCAGCAGCCTGGGAGGGTTAATCGAGCAGTACTTC. Using reference TRBV5-1 and TRBJ2-7 for the parts outside the CDR3, the full variable domain is KAGVTQTPRYLIKTRGQQVTLSCSPISGHRSVSWYQQTPGQGLQFLFEYFSETQRNKGNFPGRFSGRQFSNSRSEMNVSTLELGDSALYLCASSLGGLIEQYFGPGTRLTVT.